This T cell receptor (beta chain) was captured in a study of T cells in Graves' hyperthyroidism and ophthalmopathy. Germline V gene sequence: CDR1 MNHNS, CDR2 SASEGT. V gave up 0 bases and J gave up 3 bases, with 12 bases separating them. The CDR3 has 15 residues. The CDR3 regions of TCR beta were amplified from RNA transcripts. A set of HTBI primers served as the primers for a first-round RT-PCR of the TCR CDR3. MiXCR, run by TCRdb on the multiplex PCR reads, gives a single entry per CDR3 protein. Among about 260,000 distinct CDR3 sequences listed, 15% to 20% were seen once. The V and J genes are TRBV6-1 and TRBJ2-7, with a tentative D call TRBD2 (5 bases). The receptor was isolated from a woman aged 18-29 years with Graves' ophthalmopathy. The sequenced material came from blood. DNA for the CDR3: TGTGCCAGCAGTGAAGCAGCAGGAGGAATCTACGAGCAGTACTTC. This sequence encodes CASSEAAGGIYEQYF.